This is a list of T cell receptor beta chains from one sample in a study of blood T cell repertoires in COVID-19. Profiling relied on immunoSEQ multiplex PCR, and the TCRdb table lists in-frame clones only, not all of them. The table includes roughly 150,000 clones, roughly 91% detected once. Sequencing was done on a sample of peripheral blood. All receptors derive from a man aged 18 to 30 with COVID-19, enrolled during active disease. The CDR3 runs from the conserved cysteine through the conserved F or W. D genes are given only for firm matches. Clone size is not always given. Where it is, it says once, few, many or a class for expanded clones.

TRBJ1-2 | few | TRBD1 | TRBV6-5 | TGTGCCAGCACCTCCGGGACAGGGGGTTATGGCTACACCTTC | CASTSGTGGYGYTF
TRBJ2-7 | few | NA | TRBV4-1 | TGCGCCAGCAGCCAAGAGGGGATTGTAAGTAAAGGGGCCTACGAGCAGTACTTC | CASSQEGIVSKGAYEQYF
TRBJ1-4 | NA | TRBD1 | TRBV30 | TGTGCCTGGAGGGGACAGGGTAACGAAAAACTGCTTTTT | CAWRGQGNEKLLF
TRBJ1-2 | NA | NA | TRBV2 | TGTGCCAGCAGTGAGTTAAAGGGGGATGGCTACACCTTC | CASSELKGDGYTF
TRBJ1-4 | NA | TRBD1 | TRBV6-5 | TGTGCCAGCAGTTACTCCCGACAGGGCGACGAAAAACTGTTTTTT | CASSYSRQGDEKLFF
TRBJ2-1 | NA | TRBD2 | TRBV7-6 | TGTGCCAGCAGCTCTCCAAGGCCGGGACTAGCGGGAGGCTCGAACTACAATGAGCAGTTCTTC | CASSSPRPGLAGGSNYNEQFF
TRBJ1-5 | NA | NA | TRBV5-1 | TGCGCCAGCAGCTTTGGCGGTCTGAGCAATCAGCCCCAGCATTTT | CASSFGGLSNQPQHF
TRBJ2-3 | once | NA | TRBV14 | TGTGCCAGCAGCTCCTACCCCTATACGCAGTATTTT | CASSSYPYTQYF
TRBJ2-3 | NA | TRBD2 | TRBV27 | TGTGCCAGCAGGCAACTAGCGGGAGTCTCAGATACGCAGTATTTT | CASRQLAGVSDTQYF
TRBJ2-5 | NA | TRBD1 | TRBV7-2 | TGTGCCAGCAGCTACAGGGGGCGAGAGACCCAGTACTTC | CASSYRGRETQYF
TRBJ1-5 | once | NA | TRBV3-1/TRBV3-2 | TGTGCCAGCAGCCAAGCCCGACTGGGCAATCAGCCCCAGCATTTT | CASSQARLGNQPQHF
TRBJ2-1 | NA | TRBD2 | TRBV2 | TGTGCCAACTACGGGAGGGAGACCTACAATGAGCAGTTCTTC | CANYGRETYNEQFF
TRBJ1-4 | NA | NA | TRBV28 | TGTGCCAGCAGTTCCGTGCGGGCCCGGGAAAAACTGCTTTTT | CASSSVRAREKLLF
TRBJ2-1 | NA | NA | TRBV19 | TGTGCCAGTAGTATAAAACTAGGCGGTTCCTACAATGAGCAGTTCTTC | CASSIKLGGSYNEQFF
TRBJ2-1 | NA | TRBD2 | TRBV18 | TGTGCCAGCTCACCACCGGGGCTAGCGGGAGTCTACAATGAGCAGTTCTTC | CASSPPGLAGVYNEQFF
TRBJ2-2 | NA | TRBD2 | TRBV9 | TGTGCCAGCAGCCCAAGCGGGAACTATGAGAGGGGCGGGGAGCTGTTTTTT | CASSPSGNYERGGELFF
TRBJ2-7 | NA | TRBD2 | TRBV28 | TGTGCCAGCAGTACCCCACGAGGTAGCGGGCTTGATTACGAGCAGTACTTC | CASSTPRGSGLDYEQYF
TRBJ1-2 | NA | NA | TRBV19 | TGTGCCAGTACGGGCGGGCCCTACTATGGCTACACCTTC | CASTGGPYYGYTF
TRBJ2-7 | NA | TRBD2 | TRBV10-3 | TGTGCCATCAGTGAGAGGGCGACTAGCGGGAAGGTGGAGCAGTACTTC | CAISERATSGKVEQYF
TRBJ2-3 | NA | NA | TRBV24-1 | TGTGCCACCAGTGACACAACCCGGGATCCATCTCCCCGAGATACGCAGTATTTT | CATSDTTRDPSPRDTQYF
TRBJ2-7 | NA | NA | TRBV2 | TGTGCCAGCCTAGGTCCTACCTACGAGCAGTACTTC | CASLGPTYEQYF
TRBJ2-5 | NA | NA | TRBV5-1 | TGCGCCAGCAGCTGGGAAGGGAGACAAGAGACCCAGTACTTC | CASSWEGRQETQYF
TRBJ2-1 | once | NA | TRBV5-1 | TGCGCCAGCAGCTTGGCCCGGACTTCATACAATGAGCAGTTCTTC | CASSLARTSYNEQFF
TRBJ2-7 | NA | NA | TRBV3-1/TRBV3-2 | TGTGCCAGCAGCCAAGTCGGTAGATCCTACGAGCAGTACTTC | CASSQVGRSYEQYF
TRBJ1-5 | NA | NA | TRBV28 | TGTGCCAGCAGCCTCAACACAGGGTTCAATCAGCCCCAGCATTTT | CASSLNTGFNQPQHF
TRBJ1-1 | once | NA | TRBV9 | TGTGCCAGCAGCGTAGCAATGAACACTGAAGCTTTCTTT | CASSVAMNTEAFF
TRBJ1-5 | once | NA | TRBV5-1 | TGCGCCAGCAGCTTGACCGGCGGGAATCAGCCCCAGCATTTT | CASSLTGGNQPQHF
TRBJ2-7 | NA | TRBD1 | TRBV15 | TGTGCCACCAGCAGTCCCGGGACAGTCTCCTACGAGCAGTACTTC | CATSSPGTVSYEQYF
TRBJ2-7 | NA | TRBD2 | TRBV10-2 | TGCGCCAGCAGCCCAGCGGGAGATTCCCACTTCTACGAGCAGTACTTC | CASSPAGDSHFYEQYF
TRBJ2-2 | NA | TRBD1 | TRBV7-9 | TGTGCCAGCAGCTTAGGGACAGGGTACAACACCGGGGAGCTGTTTTTT | CASSLGTGYNTGELFF
TRBJ2-7 | NA | TRBD2 | TRBV10-3 | TGTGCCATCGCCCCTAGCGGGCCTACCTACGAGCAGTACTTC | CAIAPSGPTYEQYF
TRBJ2-1 | NA | TRBD2 | TRBV24-1 | TGTGCCACCAGTGACCCGCGACTAGCGGGAATGGGCAATGAGCAGTTCTTC | CATSDPRLAGMGNEQFF
TRBJ2-1 | NA | TRBD2 | TRBV24-1 | TGTGCCACCAGTGATTCGCTAGCGGGAGTCCCAGTCCATGAGCAGTTCTTC | CATSDSLAGVPVHEQFF
TRBJ1-4 | NA | NA | TRBV18 | TGTGCCAGCTCACCAGCAACTAATGAAAAACTGCTTTTT | CASSPATNEKLLF
TRBJ2-1 | NA | NA | TRBV18 | TGTGCCAGCTCACCAGTGTGGGAGGCGCAAGGCAATGAGCAGTTCTTC | CASSPVWEAQGNEQFF
TRBJ2-1 | NA | NA | TRBV9 | TGTGCCAGCACCTCGGACGGTGGGACTCCGTACAATGAGCAGTTCTTC | CASTSDGGTPYNEQFF
TRBJ1-3 | NA | NA | TRBV29-1 | TGCAGCGTCGTACTTGGACAGCCCAACTCTGGAAACACCATATATTTT | CSVVLGQPNSGNTIYF
TRBJ1-2 | NA | TRBD1 | TRBV12-3/TRBV12-4 | TGTGCCAGCCGCCTGTCGACAGGGTCTGGCTACACCTTC | CASRLSTGSGYTF
TRBJ2-3 | NA | TRBD2 | TRBV6-2/TRBV6-3 | TGTGCCAGCAGTTACAATGCGGGAGCAACTAATACGCAGTATTTT | CASSYNAGATNTQYF
TRBJ1-1 | NA | NA | TRBV7-9 | TGTGCCAGCAGCATAAGCGGGGGTTTTCGGACTGAAGCTTTCTTT | CASSISGGFRTEAFF
TRBJ1-1 | few | TRBD1 | TRBV16 | TGTGCCAGCAGCCAACAGGGGGTGATGAACACTGAAGCTTTCTTT | CASSQQGVMNTEAFF
TRBJ2-7 | NA | NA | TRBV5-1 | TGCGCCAGCAGCCGTAGCGGATTAAGCTCCTACGAGCAGTACTTC | CASSRSGLSSYEQYF
TRBJ1-5 | NA | NA | TRBV10-2 | TGCGCCAGCAGTGAGTCGGGCCACAGGAATCAGCCCCAGCATTTT | CASSESGHRNQPQHF
TRBJ2-2 | NA | NA | TRBV7-6 | TGTGCCAGCAGCTTCAGGCACTCGGAGAACACCGGGGAGCTGTTTTTT | CASSFRHSENTGELFF
TRBJ2-1 | NA | TRBD2 | TRBV4-2 | TGTGCCAGCAGTACTAGCGGGAGTCTCTACAATGAGCAGTTCTTC | CASSTSGSLYNEQFF
TRBJ2-2 | NA | TRBD2 | TRBV19 | TGTGCCAGTAGTTCCGCGAGCGGGAGGGCCTCTTGGGACACCGGGGAGCTGTTTTTT | CASSSASGRASWDTGELFF
TRBJ2-7 | once | NA | TRBV5-1 | TGCGCCAGCAGCTCAGCGGGCTCCCTAAGCGAGCAGTACTTC | CASSSAGSLSEQYF
TRBJ2-4 | NA | NA | TRBV30 | TGTGCCTGGACCGGACAGTGGAACATTCAGTACTTC | CAWTGQWNIQYF
TRBJ2-5 | NA | NA | TRBV9 | TGTGCCAGCAGCGTAGGAAAAGCTCAAGAGACCCAGTACTTC | CASSVGKAQETQYF
TRBJ1-3 | NA | NA | TRBV30 | TGTGCCTGGAGTGGGGGGGACGGGAGCTCTGGAAACACCATATATTTT | CAWSGGDGSSGNTIYF
TRBJ1-4 | NA | NA | TRBV7-9 | TGTGCCAGCAGCTTAGTGGCGGGATGGGATGAAAAACTGCTTTTT | CASSLVAGWDEKLLF
TRBJ1-2 | NA | NA | TRBV6-1 | TGTGCCAGCAGTGAAGCGCTTGGGCAGGATTATGGCTACACCTTC | CASSEALGQDYGYTF
TRBJ2-4 | NA | TRBD2 | TRBV2 | TGTGCCAGCAGTGAAGGGGTATTAGCGGGAGTAGGTCAGTACTTC | CASSEGVLAGVGQYF
TRBJ1-4 | NA | NA | TRBV5-6 | TGTGCCAGCAGCACGGGACACCCTTTTGAAAAACTGTTTTTT | CASSTGHPFEKLFF